Presented here are 20 T cell receptor beta chains from one specimen sequenced in a study of regulatory T cells in long-lasting Graves disease. Documented time point: newly diagnosed GD, antithyroid drugs for less than 3 months. Generation of the TCR library employed RNA extracted from PBMCs. Assembly of TCR beta libraries relied on iRepertoire HTBI primers together with Arm-PCR of CDR3 regions. MiXCR, applied by TCRdb to the multiplex PCR reads, yields one record per CDR3 protein. The sample carries 400,000 to 550,000 distinct CDR3 sequences, about a sixth recorded once. The same sample was also studied in work on T cells in Graves' hyperthyroidism and ophthalmopathy.

Sequencing used peripheral blood mononuclear cells (PBMCs), obtained at new diagnosis, from a patient treated with antithyroid drugs. The source is a woman under 40 with Graves disease.

This clonotype was seen ten or more times. The CDR3 spells CASSPTTGTDTQYF. The CDR3 DNA follows: TGTGCCAGCTCACCCACGACAGGCACAGATACGCAGTATTTT. The J gene is TRBJ2-3, the V gene TRBV18; D perhaps matches TRBD1 (5 bases). Germline CDR1 is KGHSH and CDR2 is LQKENI. The CDR3 covers 14 residues. Trimming removed 3 bases from V and 1 base from J, with 8 bases in between.

The genes are TRBV3-1 and TRBJ2-1, with D perhaps given as TRBD1 or TRBD2 (5 bases each). CDR1 and CDR2 from the germline V gene are LGHDT and YNNKEL (reference sequence). Deletions cut 3 bases from V and 2 bases from J, with 8 bases between. The CDR3 covers 14 residues. The CDR3 region is CASSQGVAYNEQFF. CDR3 DNA: TGTGCCAGCAGCCAGGGGGTGGCCTACAATGAGCAGTTCTTC.

This clonotype showed up many times. The chain combines TRBV27 with TRBJ2-5; 9 nucleotides line up with TRBD1. V lost 5 bases to trimming and J lost 5 bases; unmatched junction nucleotides: 6. CDR1 and CDR2 (germline): MNHEY, SMNVEV (reference sequence). The CDR3 has 14 amino acids. Here the CDR3 reads CASSTGQGRETQYF. In DNA, the CDR3 is TGTGCCAGCAGTACGGGACAGGGAAGGGAGACCCAGTACTTC.

This clonotype was found many times. The chain recombines TRBV6-1 with TRBJ1-5; D is unclear. V lost 6 bases and J 7 bases, leaving 16 bases between the germline ends. The length of the CDR3 is 14 residues. Germline loops: CDR1 MNHNS, CDR2 SASEGT. This CDR3 reads CASRSGLDGQPQHF. In DNA, the CDR3 is TGTGCCAGCAGGTCCGGACTGGACGGCCAGCCCCAGCATTTT.

V and J are TRBV13 and TRBJ2-3; 10 bases map to TRBD1. V shed 5 bases, J shed 7 bases, and the junction held 9 bases outside the gene matches. This CDR3 is 15 amino acids long. From germline, CDR1 is PRHDT and CDR2 FYEKMQ (reference sequence). The CDR3 DNA follows: TGTGCCAGCAGCGTCGACAGGGGGCTCGAAAATACGCAGTATTTT. This encodes CASSVDRGLENTQYF.

This clonotype showed up many times. The chain has TRBV7-2 and TRBJ2-3; D not certain. Trimming shortened V by 6 bases and J by 2 bases, and 9 bases separated the two germline ends. The CDR3 loop spans 13 amino acids. Germline CDR1 reads SGHTA; CDR2 reads FQGNSA. The CDR3 coding sequence is TGTGCCAGCAGTCCAGGACCCACAGATACGCAGTATTTT. Its translation is CASSPGPTDTQYF. The full variable domain, rest sourced from reference TRBV7-2 and TRBJ2-3, is GAGVSQSPSNKVTEKGKDVELRCDPISGHTALYWYRQSLGQGLEFLIYFQGNSAPDKSGLPSDRFSAERTGGSVSTLTIQRTQQEDSAVYLCASSPGPTDTQYFGPGTRLTVL.

There are many counts of this clonotype. The chain is built from TRBV7-9 and TRBJ2-1; perhaps TRBD1 as D (5 bases). Germline loops: CDR1 SEHNR, CDR2 FQNEAQ (reference sequence). This CDR3 region has 12 residues. Trimming shortened V by 3 bases and J by 7 bases, and 7 bases separated the two germline ends. The CDR3 loop is CASSFRGNEQFF. The CDR3 DNA is TGTGCCAGCAGCTTTAGGGGTAATGAGCAGTTCTTC. Full variable domain (rest looked up from reference TRBV7-9 and TRBJ2-1): DTGVSQNPRHKITKRGQNVTFRCDPISEHNRLYWYRQTLGQGPEFLTYFQNEAQLEKSRLLSDRFSAERPKGSFSTLEIQRTEQGDSAMYLCASSFRGNEQFFGPGTRLTVL.

This clonotype occurred many times. This chain uses TRBV5-1 with TRBJ2-1; D is possibly TRBD2 (6 bases). V dropped 1 base and J dropped 5 bases, with 25 bases sitting between them. The CDR3 length is 19 residues. CDR1 is SGHRS, CDR2 YFSETQ, per germline. The CDR3, as DNA: TGCGCCAGCAGCTTGAGATGGTCCGTGCGGGACCATGGGCACAATGAGCAGTTCTTC. Its translation is CASSLRWSVRDHGHNEQFF.

The chain employs TRBV6-2 or TRBV6-3 and TRBJ2-3, with 8 bases lining up with TRBD1. Trimming took 6 bases from V and 7 from J; bases not matched to a gene: 12. CDR1 is MNHEY, CDR2 SVGEGT, per germline. This CDR3 is built from 15 residues. The CDR3 loop reads CASSVLWTGLNTQYF. CDR3 bases: TGTGCCAGCAGCGTCCTATGGACAGGGCTAAATACGCAGTATTTT.

This clonotype was counted a few times. V gene TRBV3-1 combines with J gene TRBJ2-1, with D perhaps being TRBD1 or TRBD2 (5 bases each). Trimming took off 5 bases at V and 0 bases at J, with 8 bases between the two ends. From germline, CDR1 is LGHDT and CDR2 YNNKEL (reference sequence). This CDR3 contains 14 residues. CDR3 amino acids: CASSGTGSYNEQFF. As DNA, the CDR3 is TGTGCCAGCAGCGGGACGGGCTCCTACAATGAGCAGTTCTTC.

This clonotype occurred many times. V is TRBV18 and J is TRBJ1-4, with 10 nucleotides matching TRBD1. CDR1 is KGHSH and CDR2 is LQKENI in the germline V gene. Trimming removed 4 bases from V and 6 bases from J; junction bases left unmatched: 2. The CDR3 is 14 residues long. The CDR3 nucleotides are TGTGCCAGCTCACTTGGGACAGGGGATGAAAAACTGTTTTTT. Its protein is CASSLGTGDEKLFF.

The sample holds many counts of this clonotype. The chain recombines TRBV2 with TRBJ2-7, with 8 positions matching TRBD1. The CDR3 extends over 14 amino acids. CDR1 is SNHLY and CDR2 is FYNNEI in the germline V gene. The CDR3 coding sequence is TGTGCCAGCAGTGAAGCGCTATTGAGGACAGGGTTTAGAGTC. This encodes CASSEALLRTGFRV.

At least ten counts were recorded for this clonotype. The chain combines TRBV28 with TRBJ2-7; 10 nucleotides align to TRBD1. After removal of 6 bases from V and 5 bases from J, the junction contained 13 bases not matched to a gene. The V gene's germline CDR1 is MDHEN and CDR2 SYDVKM. The CDR3 spans 16 residues. CDR3 region: CASSYGLRQGAHEQYF. The CDR3 bases are TGTGCCAGCAGCTACGGACTAAGACAGGGGGCCCACGAGCAGTACTTC. The whole variable domain, remainder taken from reference TRBV28 and TRBJ2-7, is DVKVTQSSRYLVKRTGEKVFLECVQDMDHENMFWYRQDPGLGLRLIYFSYDVKMKEKGDIPEGYSVSREKKERFSLILESASTNQTSMYLCASSYGLRQGAHEQYFGPGTRLTVT.

In its sample, this clonotype was seen many times. The V call is TRBV27, the J call TRBJ2-7; 7 nucleotides agree with TRBD1. Trimming cost V 5 bases and J 9 bases; bases outside gene matches: 19. CDR3 length: 16 amino acids. The germline V gene encodes CDR1 MNHEY and CDR2 SMNVEV (reference sequence). The CDR3 protein is CASSPRPDRVTSWQYF. The DNA of the CDR3 is TGTGCCAGCAGTCCTCGGCCAGACAGGGTCACTTCGTGGCAGTACTTC.

This clonotype was counted many times. The chain carries TRBV3-1 and TRBJ1-5; D is unresolved. The CDR3 spans 13 residues. The V gene lost 1 base and the J gene lost 10 bases, with 11 bases spanning the gap. Germline assignment: CDR1 LGHDT and CDR2 YNNKEL (reference sequence). CDR3 sequence reads: CASSQARLRPQHF. The CDR3 bases are TGTGCCAGCAGCCAAGCCCGCCTGAGACCCCAGCATTTT.

At least ten counts were recorded for this clonotype. This rearrangement joins TRBV27 to TRBJ2-1, with D hard to call. CDR1 and CDR2 from the germline V gene are MNHEY and SMNVEV (reference sequence). The ends were cut back, 6 bases at V and 4 bases at J, with 7 bases in the middle. The CDR3 covers 12 residues. The chain's CDR3 is CASRTRYNEQFF. In nucleotides, the CDR3 is TGTGCCAGCAGGACAAGGTACAATGAGCAGTTCTTC.

There are many counts of this clonotype. This chain connects TRBV30 to TRBJ2-7, with a weak D call TRBD2 (7 bases). Per germline, CDR1 GTSNPN and CDR2 SVGIG (reference sequence). The CDR3 is made up of 16 amino acids. The V end lost 3 bases, the J end lost 6 bases, and 24 bases lay between the germline ends. CDR3 sequence reads: CAWSLPRTAGALEQYF. The CDR3 DNA is TGTGCCTGGAGCCTCCCCCGAACGGCGGGGGCCCTCGAGCAGTACTTC.

This clonotype was recorded a few times. The gene calls are TRBV20-1 and TRBJ2-3; D perhaps matches TRBD2 (5 bases). The CDR3 is made up of 11 amino acids. V was clipped by 3 bases and J by 6 bases, with 7 bases between them. From germline, CDR1 is DFQATT and CDR2 SNEGSKA (reference sequence). The CDR3 nucleotides are TGCAGTGCTAGTAAGCGGGATACGCAGTATTTT. Translating it yields CSASKRDTQYF.

This clonotype was seen more than once but under ten times. The rearrangement links TRBV12-3 or TRBV12-4 to TRBJ1-5; TRBD1 agrees at 9 bases. This CDR3 has 13 residues. The V segment lost 10 bases and the J segment 7 bases; nucleotides outside the gene matches: 8. CDR3 DNA sequence: TGTGCCACGGCACAGGGGGCTTTACAGCCCCAGCATTTT. Translating gives CATAQGALQPQHF.

This clonotype has ten or more counts. The V and J genes are TRBV12-3 or TRBV12-4 and TRBJ2-1; 11 bases match TRBD2. J was trimmed by 9 bases and V by 3 bases; bases with no gene match: 10. CDR3 length: 16 residues. This CDR3 is CASSFYVTSGNTEQFF. The CDR3 DNA reads TGTGCCAGCAGTTTTTATGTGACTAGCGGGAACACTGAGCAGTTCTTC.